This T cell receptor (beta chain) was identified during a study of blood T cell repertoires in COVID-19. Background on the study: Samples taken during acute and convalescent COVID-19 were collected in the United States, Italy and Spain. PBMCs, B-cell-depleted T cells, or T cells were the source of the cDNA or gDNA that made up the material.

This clone was observed a few times. Original processing notes: Reference gene primers were amplified, and this amplification served to estimate nucleated cell counts. Profiled with immunoSEQ multiplex PCR; TCRdb holds only in-frame clones, not every one. V, J and clone size are taken as reported in that table, and D and trimming were inferred from the DNA itself. The sample contains over 140,000 clones, roughly 81% of which appear only once. Source material: peripheral blood. This clonotype originated in a woman aged 45-65 years with active or convalescent COVID-19.

CDR3 sequence: CASSVDQGPTGELFF. The CDR3, as DNA: TGTGCCAGCAGCGTAGACCAGGGGCCCACCGGGGAGCTGTTTTTT. The chain couples TRBV9 to TRBJ2-2; a possible D gene is TRBD1 (6 bases). The CDR3 is 15 amino acids. Trimming took off 0 bases at V and 4 bases at J, with 10 bases between the two ends. The germline gives CDR1 SGDLS, CDR2 YYNGEE.